This TCR beta chain appears in the sequencing data of a study of cytomegalovirus exposure and HLA in healthy donors. Study observations and caveats: A missense DCLRE1C variant was associated with V- and J-gene trimming of TCR beta chains in a later analysis, and an independent cohort replicated the association.

Germline-derived CDR1 and CDR2 are MRHNA and SNTAGT. V lost 3 bases, J lost 7 bases, and 18 bases lay in between. The CDR3 sequence is 16 residues long. It was with 60 Vbeta and 13 Jbeta primers that the PCR ran. The protocol was immunoSEQ multiplex PCR, while the TCRdb copy is restricted to in-frame clones and leaves out a portion. The table records approximately 180,000 clones, over 70% of them present only once. On this clone: Its target is not known.

Specimen: PBMCs. The genes are TRBV6-4 and TRBJ2-2, with D tentatively TRBD2 (5 bases). The TCR originated in a man aged 25 to 45 in good health and CMV-seropositive. The CDR3 loop reads CASSESPEGWGGELFF. In nucleotides, the CDR3 is TGTGCCAGCAGTGAAAGCCCTGAGGGATGGGGCGGGGAGCTGTTTTTT.